These 26 T cell receptor beta chains were all obtained from the same sample, sequenced in a study of beta chain features in type 1 diabetes. The antigens for these receptors are not known. Findings of the study overall: All four CD4+ subsets from Type 1 diabetes patients carried moderately but significantly shorter TCRB CDR3s.

Expressed TCRB transcripts were sequenced after all isolated RNA was converted to cDNA. The assay was immunoSEQ multiplex PCR, and TCRdb's table has in-frame clones only and misses some. Of approximately 600,000 clones in the sample, about an eighth were seen once. Sequenced material: naive CD4+ T cells from blood. Receptor source: a man aged 30 to 39 with type 1 diabetes.

The V call is TRBV9, the J call TRBJ1-1; D gene ambiguous. The CDR3 is 15 amino acids. V lost 4 bases and J lost 0, with 13 bases in between. The germline V gene encodes CDR1 SGDLS and CDR2 YYNGEE. This CDR3 is CASSPPTGLNTEAFF. In DNA form, the CDR3 reads TGTGCCAGCAGCCCACCGACGGGTTTGAACACTGAAGCTTTCTTT.

The V and J genes are TRBV7-2 and TRBJ2-6; D perhaps matches TRBD1 (6 bases). V dropped 1 base and J dropped 3 bases, with 10 bases sitting between them. Germline lookup yields CDR1 SGHTA and CDR2 FQGNSA. The CDR3 extends over 16 amino acids. The DNA for the CDR3 is TGTGCCAGCAGCTTAGTGAGGGGGAATGGGGCCAACGTCCTGACTTTC. Its protein is CASSLVRGNGANVLTF.

This clone was seen a handful of times. The rearrangement joins TRBV29-1 to TRBJ1-1; weak D call: TRBD1 (6 bases). The CDR3 loop spans 13 amino acids. V was trimmed by 7 bases and J by 1 base, leaving 13 bases between them. The germline V gene has CDR1 SQVTM and CDR2 ANQGSEA. This CDR3 is CSARPGQNTEAFF. CDR3 nucleotides: TGCAGCGCCCGCCCGGGACAGAACACTGAAGCTTTCTTT.

The chain carries TRBV7-2 and TRBJ1-5; maybe TRBD1 (5 bases). The CDR3 is made up of 17 amino acids. Germline CDR1 is SGHTA and CDR2 is FQGNSA. The germline V and J ends were trimmed by 6 bases and 0 bases, with 18 bases remaining between them. The DNA for the CDR3 is TGTGCCAGCAGTTCAGTGGGGGGATCGGGTAGCAATCAGCCCCAGCATTTT. Its protein is CASSSVGGSGSNQPQHF.

The table lists this clone with a few counts. This chain links TRBV5-4 with TRBJ2-2, with TRBD2 matching 11 bases. The V and J ends lost 4 bases and 5 bases, in that order; junction bases with no gene match: 7. The V gene's germline CDR1 is SGHNT and CDR2 YYREEE (reference sequence). The CDR3 has 16 amino acids. The CDR3 protein is CASSNLAGGETGELFF. CDR3 nucleotide sequence: TGTGCCAGCAGCAATCTAGCGGGAGGTGAGACCGGGGAGCTGTTTTTT.

The gene calls are TRBV7-2 and TRBJ2-7; TRBD1 agrees at 9 bases. Germline-derived CDR1 and CDR2 are SGHTA and FQGNSA. V lost 3 bases and J lost 9; bases outside the gene matches: 12. The CDR3 loop spans 15 amino acids. The CDR3 coding sequence is TGTGCCAGCAGCTTGGGACAGGGAATTCGTCTAGTGCAGTACTTC. Amino acid sequence: CASSLGQGIRLVQYF.

This clone was counted between two and nine times. J is TRBJ1-5 and V is TRBV9; D call uncertain. CDR1 is SGDLS, CDR2 YYNGEE, per germline. Trimming shortened V by 0 bases and J by 5 bases, and 6 bases separated the two germline ends. This CDR3 region has 13 residues. As DNA, the CDR3 is TGTGCCAGCAGCGTAGCCCCCCATCAGCCCCAGCATTTT. Amino acids: CASSVAPHQPQHF. The full variable domain, completed using reference TRBV9 and TRBJ1-5, is DSGVTQTPKHLITATGQRVTLRCSPRSGDLSVYWYQQSLDQGLQFLIQYYNGEERAKGNILERFSAQQFPDLHSELNLSSLELGDSALYFCASSVAPHQPQHFGDGTRLSIL.

The chain recombines TRBV29-1 with TRBJ2-1, with 7 bases lining up with TRBD2. Germline CDR1 is SQVTM and CDR2 is ANQGSEA. CDR3 length: 17 residues. V was clipped by 3 bases and J by 10 bases; unmatched bases: 21. The CDR3 loop is CSVDRAGGTIVWGEQFF. CDR3 DNA sequence: TGCAGCGTTGACAGGGCCGGGGGGACTATCGTTTGGGGCGAGCAGTTCTTC.

Here the CDR3 DNA reads TGTGCCAGCTCACCTAGCGGGTCTAGCACAGATACGCAGTATTTT. The encoded protein is CASSPSGSSTDTQYF. The J gene is TRBJ2-3, the V gene TRBV18, with TRBD2 matching 7 bases. Germline CDR1 KGHSH, CDR2 LQKENI. Unmatched junction bases numbered 3, after V lost 3 bases and J lost 0 bases. CDR3 length: 15 amino acids.

V is TRBV29-1 and J is TRBJ2-3, with 8 bases identical to TRBD1. Unmatched junction bases numbered 12, after V lost 4 bases and J lost 6 bases. This CDR3 is built from 15 residues. Germline loops: CDR1 SQVTM, CDR2 ANQGSEA. In nucleotides, the CDR3 is TGCAGCGTTGGACGAAATGGCAGGGGGCTTGATACGCAGTATTTT. Translation gives CSVGRNGRGLDTQYF.

This rearrangement joins TRBV7-6 to TRBJ2-5; D unresolved. The CDR3 covers 14 residues. The V end was cut by 3 bases, the J end by 1 base, with 9 bases between. Germline-derived CDR1 and CDR2 are SGHVS and FNYEAQ. CDR3 residues: CASSFWESQETQYF. The DNA for the CDR3 is TGTGCCAGCAGCTTCTGGGAAAGCCAAGAGACCCAGTACTTC.

This clone was detected only a few times. The V and J genes are TRBV5-1 and TRBJ1-2; the match to TRBD1 covers 9 bases. Per germline, CDR1 SGHRS and CDR2 YFSETQ. There are 15 residues in the CDR3. The ends lost 4 bases at V and 0 bases at J; junction bases unmatched: 4. The CDR3 here is CASSLDRGPNYGYTF. The DNA of the CDR3 is TGCGCCAGCAGCCTGGACAGGGGCCCTAACTATGGCTACACCTTC.

The rearrangement uses TRBV5-1 and TRBJ2-7; 12 nucleotides agree with TRBD1. With 4 bases clipped from V and 1 base from J, the junction kept 3 bases outside the gene matches. Germline CDR1 reads SGHRS; CDR2 reads YFSETQ. The CDR3 covers 15 residues. The CDR3 loop reads CASSLGQGASYEQYF. The CDR3 DNA follows: TGCGCCAGCAGCCTGGGACAGGGGGCTTCCTACGAGCAGTACTTC.

The sample holds a few counts of this clone. The CDR3 region has the DNA TGTGCCAGCAGCCCATGGGGGACATATAATCAGCCCCAGCATTTT. Translated, it gives CASSPWGTYNQPQHF. The chain is built from TRBV7-2 and TRBJ1-5; the D gene is possibly TRBD1 (6 bases). The germline V gene encodes CDR1 SGHTA and CDR2 FQGNSA. V lost 5 bases to trimming and J lost 4 bases, with 15 bases between them. This CDR3 is built from 15 residues.

This sequence joins TRBV30 and TRBJ2-1; 13 bases line up with TRBD2. Trimming cost V 7 bases and J 9 bases; bases outside gene matches: 3. In germline, CDR1 is GTSNPN, CDR2 SVGIG (reference sequence). This CDR3 comprises 12 residues. CDR3 sequence reads: CASGLAGAEQFF. The DNA for the CDR3 is TGTGCCTCCGGACTAGCGGGGGCTGAGCAGTTCTTC.

This clone was observed a handful of times. The chain joins TRBV5-1 to TRBJ1-4; possibly TRBD1 for D (5 bases). Trimming left V 0 bases short and J 2 bases short, with 11 bases between. Germline lookup yields CDR1 SGHRS and CDR2 YFSETQ. The CDR3 spans 16 residues. The CDR3 coding sequence is TGCGCCAGCAGCTTGGCCGAGAGACAGACTAATGAAAAACTGTTTTTT. Translation gives CASSLAERQTNEKLFF.

The V and J genes are TRBV10-3 and TRBJ1-6; 7 bases match TRBD1. CDR1 ENHRY and CDR2 SYGVKD come from the germline V gene. This CDR3 has 15 residues. The junction had 5 bases not matched to a gene; V was cut back by 4 bases and J by 5 bases. The CDR3 sequence: CAISGTGENNSPLHF. CDR3 nucleotides: TGTGCCATCAGTGGGACAGGCGAAAATAATTCACCCCTCCACTTT.

As concerns this clone: This CDR3 is also generated by other DNA sequences in the sample. This chain connects TRBV7-9 to TRBJ1-6; D uncertain. V lost 1 base and J lost 5, with 6 bases in between. Per the germline V gene, CDR1 is SEHNR and CDR2 is FQNEAQ (reference sequence). The CDR3 is 14 amino acids. CDR3 residues: CASSLGQDNSPLHF. The CDR3 coding sequence is TGTGCCAGCAGCTTAGGACAAGATAATTCACCCCTCCACTTT.

The V call is TRBV10-3, the J call TRBJ1-1, with D perhaps TRBD1 (6 bases). V was cut by 6 bases and J by 1 base, with 15 bases left in between. From germline, CDR1 is ENHRY and CDR2 SYGVKD. This CDR3 is built from 15 residues. Here the CDR3 DNA reads TGTGCCATCAGGGAACGGGACACCTCGAACACTGAAGCTTTCTTT. Its translation is CAIRERDTSNTEAFF.

The chain combines TRBV25-1 with TRBJ1-1, with D maybe TRBD1 (5 bases). V dropped 5 bases and J dropped 11 bases, with 9 bases sitting between them. Germline assignment: CDR1 MGHDK and CDR2 SYGVNS. The CDR3 has 10 amino acids. The CDR3 sequence is CASSRGTAFF. The DNA for the CDR3 is TGTGCCAGCAGTAGGGGTACGGCTTTCTTT.

The gene calls are TRBV13 and TRBJ1-2, with 8 positions matching TRBD1. With 4 bases clipped from V and 0 bases from J, the junction kept 10 bases outside the gene matches. From germline, CDR1 is PRHDT and CDR2 FYEKMQ (reference sequence). The CDR3 contains 17 residues. The CDR3 DNA follows: TGTGCCAGCAGCTCCCCGGGACAGGCCCACCCTAACTATGGCTACACCTTC. Residues: CASSSPGQAHPNYGYTF. Variable domain in full (rest from reference TRBV13 and TRBJ1-2): AAGVIQSPRHLIKEKRETATLKCYPIPRHDTVYWYQQGPGQDPQFLISFYEKMQSDKGSIPDRFSAQQFSDYHSELNMSSLELGDSALYFCASSSPGQAHPNYGYTFGSGTRLTVV.

V gene TRBV6-5 combines with J gene TRBJ2-7, with D maybe TRBD1 (6 bases). The CDR3 length is 14 residues. Per germline, CDR1 MNHEY and CDR2 SVGAGI. V lost 2 bases, J lost 0 bases, and 8 bases lay in between. CDR3 coding DNA: TGTGCCAGCAGTTACGAGGACAGCTCCTACGAGCAGTACTTC. It specifies CASSYEDSSYEQYF.

This clone was counted between two and nine times. The J gene is TRBJ1-1, the V gene TRBV21-1; the table's TRBD1 call for D was not verified on the DNA. TRBV21-1 is an annotated pseudogene. This CDR3 contains 17 residues. CDR3 DNA: TGTGCCAGCAGCAAAGCGCGACCCCCAAGGGGTGGCACTGAAGCTTTCTTT. Its protein product is CASSKARPPRGGTEAFF.

This clone was counted many times. V is TRBV14 and J is TRBJ2-1; TRBD2 is a possible D gene (6 bases). Germline CDR1 reads SGHDN; CDR2 reads FVKESK. V shed 4 bases and J shed 9 bases, with 13 bases lying between them. The CDR3 contains 13 residues. The DNA of the CDR3 is TGTGCCAGCAGCCCGTACTCCGGGAGTGAGCAGTTCTTC. Amino acids: CASSPYSGSEQFF.

This chain links TRBV7-2 with TRBJ1-1; no firm D call. CDR3 size: 14 residues. The ends were cut back, 4 bases at V and 4 bases at J, with 13 bases in the middle. The germline CDR1 and CDR2 sequences are SGHTA and FQGNSA. CDR3 protein: CASSWLGRVTEAFF. As DNA, the CDR3 is TGTGCCAGCAGCTGGCTCGGGCGGGTCACTGAAGCTTTCTTT.

This clone turned up a few times. This chain joins TRBV19 and TRBJ2-5; D is unclear. CDR1 is LNHDA and CDR2 is SQIVND in the germline V gene (reference sequence). V lost 5 bases, J lost 1 base, and 8 bases lay in between. This CDR3 region has 13 residues. CDR3 sequence (DNA): TGTGCCAGTAGTCAGGAGTTCCAAGAGACCCAGTACTTC. Translating gives CASSQEFQETQYF.